This T cell receptor beta chain was sequenced in a study of blood T cell repertoires in COVID-19. CDR1 and CDR2 from the germline V gene are LNHNV and YYDKDF (reference sequence). Trimming took 5 bases from V and 4 from J, leaving 17 bases between them. This CDR3 spans 15 amino acids. In the source study's methods: Estimated nucleated cell counts came from reference gene primer amplification. TCRdb's table, derived via immunoSEQ multiplex PCR, lists solely in-frame clones and lacks some. V and J calls plus clone size are reproduced from that table; the DNA served to infer D and trimming. The table lists approximately 260,000 clones, 88% of them singletons, with more than 8.5% in the top ten.

The receptor was derived from a woman in her 70s with COVID-19, enrolled during active disease. The sequenced sample was peripheral blood. The chain is built from TRBV15 and TRBJ1-1, with D possibly matching TRBD1 (6 bases). The CDR3 DNA follows: TGTGCCACCAGCGCGAGGGGGACGGGGGGCACTGAAGCTTTCTTT. Protein: CATSARGTGGTEAFF.